This entry describes one T cell receptor (beta chain). Its antigen is unidentified. The CDR3 loop spans 12 amino acids. Trimming cost V 3 bases and J 6 bases, with 9 bases left between them. These data belong to a study of CD8 T cells in ankylosing spondylitis. Study-wide findings and caveats: Ankylosing spondylitis blood seemed to carry a telltale TCR beta motif made of several highly homologous variants. Disease-linked clones were CD8+ and relatively rare in peripheral blood.

TCRdb called the 5' RACE reads again in MiXCR, with one record for every CDR3 protein. This sample carries about 750,000 distinct CDR3 sequences, roughly 20% of them seen once, and the ten largest clones take approximately 18%. The sample was blood, either unsorted or a sorted T cell fraction (not recorded which). This chain joins TRBV12-3 or TRBV12-4 and TRBJ2-7, with D unresolved. The clonotype was recovered from a male donor with ankylosing spondylitis. The CDR3 sequence is CASSLPLAEQYF. The CDR3 nucleotides are TGTGCCAGCAGTTTGCCCCTCGCCGAGCAGTACTTC.